Given below is one T cell receptor (beta chain) in context. As yet, its antigen is unknown. Treatment described: roughly 20 received Ad26.COV2.S at low or high dose, single or two shots; a few received placebo; per-sample allocation not given. Collection of samples fell on day 63 after the first vaccine or placebo injection. An Ad26 vector carrying the Wuhan-strain SARS-CoV-2 spike served as the vaccine. These data are taken from a study of Ad26.COV2.S vaccination and SARS-CoV-2 variants. Study-wide results and caveats: A substantial breadth of spike-specific CD8+ and CD4+ T cell responses after vaccination has been reported.

TCRdb's table, derived via immunoSEQ multiplex PCR, lists solely in-frame clones and lacks some. Found here are 300,000 to 400,000 clones, about 82% of them singletons; the top ten hold 2.1%. V shed 5 bases and J 2 bases; nucleotides not matched to a gene: 4. The CDR3 runs 13 residues. Germline V lookup: CDR1 GTSNPN, CDR2 SVGIG (reference sequence). The sequencing used peripheral blood, collected in a trial of Ad26.COV2.S vaccine versus placebo. This TCR derives from a person between 18 and 65 years old who received the Ad26.COV2.S COVID-19 vaccine or a placebo. This chain uses TRBV30 with TRBJ2-5; TRBD1 matches at 8 bases. CDR3 sequence reads: CAWDRGLQETQYF. CDR3 nucleotides: TGTGCCTGGGACAGGGGACTTCAAGAGACCCAGTACTTC.